These 18 T cell receptor beta chains share one sample of origin, sequenced in a study of identifying expanded T cells in peripheral blood. Libraries were prepared by immunoSEQ multiplex PCR; TCRdb keeps only in-frame clonotypes and omits some of them. The table records 70,000 to 95,000 clones, about nine tenths of them present only once. Sequencing used blood. These receptor sequences come from a person aged 18-70 years in good health.

This clone was found once. This rearrangement joins TRBV7-8 to TRBJ2-7; TRBD1 matches 7 bases. The CDR3 loop spans 18 amino acids. Germline V gene lookup returns CDR1 SGHVS and CDR2 FQNEAQ. V lost 0 bases, J lost 2 bases, and 13 bases stayed unmatched. The CDR3: CASSLAPRGGQRAYEQYF. DNA for the CDR3: TGTGCCAGCAGCTTAGCGCCTAGAGGGGGCCAGCGTGCCTACGAGCAGTACTTC.

The chain carries TRBV5-1 and TRBJ2-5, with unresolved D. The V gene's germline CDR1 is SGHRS and CDR2 YFSETQ. The CDR3 has 11 amino acids. V was trimmed by 4 bases and J by 2 bases, leaving 3 bases between them. The CDR3 bases are TGCGCCAGCAGCATACAAGAGACCCAGTACTTC. Its translation: CASSIQETQYF.

V and J are TRBV9 and TRBJ2-7; D possibly corresponds to TRBD2 (5 bases). V lost 3 bases and J lost 2, with 12 bases in between. CDR3 length: 14 amino acids. Germline-derived CDR1 and CDR2 are SGDLS and YYNGEE. The CDR3 nucleotides read TGTGCCAGCAGCGAGGACGGACTTCCCTACGAGCAGTACTTC. Its protein is CASSEDGLPYEQYF.

This clone was seen once. The gene calls are TRBV7-9 and TRBJ1-2, with TRBD1 matching over 10 bases. V trimming: 5 bases; J trimming: 0 bases; junction bases outside the gene matches: 3. Germline lookup yields CDR1 SEHNR and CDR2 FQNEAQ (reference sequence). There are 15 residues in the CDR3. CDR3 amino acids: CASSPGQGTNYGYTF. CDR3 sequence (DNA): TGTGCCAGCAGCCCGGGACAGGGGACTAACTATGGCTACACCTTC.

The V call is TRBV18, the J call TRBJ2-7; D ambiguous. The CDR3 runs 13 residues. Looked up from germline, CDR1 is KGHSH and CDR2 is LQKENI. V lost 2 bases to trimming and J lost 0 bases, with 5 bases between them. The CDR3 region is CASSPGYSYEQYF. CDR3 nucleotides: TGTGCCAGCTCACCAGGGTACTCCTACGAGCAGTACTTC. The variable domain in full, with the rest retrieved from reference TRBV18 and TRBJ2-7, is NAGVMQNPRHLVRRRGQEARLRCSPMKGHSHVYWYRQLPEEGLKFMVYLQKENIIDESGMPKERFSAEFPKEGPSILRIQQVVRGDSAAYFCASSPGYSYEQYFGPGTRLTVT.

J is TRBJ1-5 and V is TRBV19, with D unresolved. V was trimmed by 2 bases and J by 4 bases, leaving 9 bases between them. The germline CDR1 and CDR2 sequences are LNHDA and SQIVND (reference sequence). The length of the CDR3 is 14 residues. For the CDR3, the DNA is TGTGCCAGTAGTATAAATGGCTTTAATCAGCCCCAGCATTTT. It yields the protein CASSINGFNQPQHF.

This clone came up once. The rearrangement joins TRBV4-2 to TRBJ1-3, with D unresolved. CDR3 length: 14 residues. The V and J ends lost 0 bases and 1 base respectively, with 4 bases between them. Germline CDR1 is LGHNA and CDR2 is YNFKEQ. CDR3 sequence: CASSQEGSGNTIYF. The CDR3, as DNA: TGTGCCAGCAGCCAAGAGGGTTCTGGAAACACCATATATTTT.

The genes are TRBV9 and TRBJ2-5, with TRBD1 identical over 8 bases. The CDR3 spans 15 residues. J gave up 5 bases and V 5 bases, and 11 bases lay outside the gene matches. Per the germline V gene, CDR1 is SGDLS and CDR2 is YYNGEE. The CDR3 DNA sequence: TGTGCCAGCAGGGCGGGACGGGGGACAGGTGAGACCCAGTACTTC. It yields the protein CASRAGRGTGETQYF.

The chain joins TRBV6-1 to TRBJ2-7, with 12 bases matching TRBD1. J gave up 5 bases and V 6 bases, and 5 bases lay outside the gene matches. CDR3 length equals 14 residues. CDR1 is MNHNS and CDR2 is SASEGT in the germline V gene. The CDR3 sequence is CASSRDRGLDEQYF. The CDR3 nucleotides read TGTGCCAGCAGCCGGGACAGGGGGCTCGACGAGCAGTACTTC.

The rearrangement joins TRBV2 to TRBJ1-1, with D possibly TRBD1 on 5 matching bases. Looked up from germline, CDR1 is SNHLY and CDR2 is FYNNEI. Trimming cost V 7 bases and J 4 bases, with 13 bases left between them. The CDR3 is made up of 13 amino acids. The CDR3 is CASKGAMGTEAFF. Here the CDR3 DNA reads TGTGCCAGCAAAGGGGCAATGGGCACTGAAGCTTTCTTT.

V usage is TRBV4-1 and J usage is TRBJ2-3; D ambiguous. This CDR3 is 12 amino acids long. CDR1 and CDR2 from the germline V gene are MGHRA and YSYEKL. Trimming stripped 0 bases from V and 10 bases from J, with 8 bases between. The CDR3 reads CASSQDKGPQYF. CDR3 coding DNA: TGCGCCAGCAGCCAAGATAAGGGCCCGCAGTATTTT.

The gene calls are TRBV6-6 and TRBJ1-6, with 9 bases matching TRBD1. The ends lost 8 bases at V and 13 bases at J; junction bases unmatched: 15. The CDR3 runs 15 residues. Germline CDR1 MNHNY, CDR2 SVGAGI (reference sequence). The CDR3 region is CASRFRGQGLTPLHF. CDR3 coding DNA: TGTGCCAGCCGCTTCAGAGGACAGGGGTTAACCCCCCTCCACTTT.

The chain uses TRBV5-6 and TRBJ2-5; weak D call: TRBD2 (5 bases). Germline CDR1 is SGHDT and CDR2 is YYEEEE. The CDR3 contains 17 residues. With 3 bases removed from V and 2 bases from J, the gap between germline ends came to 20 bases. This CDR3 reads CASSSTPGGLQQETQYF. The CDR3 DNA reads as TGTGCCAGCAGCTCAACCCCTGGCGGGCTTCAGCAAGAGACCCAGTACTTC.

This clone was counted a single time. The CDR3 spells CASSSIRQVQETQYF. The CDR3 region has the DNA TGTGCCAGCTCATCGATACGACAGGTTCAAGAGACCCAGTACTTC. The chain has TRBV18 and TRBJ2-5, with a weak D call TRBD1 (6 bases). V was shortened by 5 bases and J by 2 bases, with 15 bases between the two germline ends. The CDR3 loop spans 15 amino acids. CDR1 is KGHSH, CDR2 LQKENI, per germline. Full variable domain (rest looked up from reference TRBV18 and TRBJ2-5): NAGVMQNPRHLVRRRGQEARLRCSPMKGHSHVYWYRQLPEEGLKFMVYLQKENIIDESGMPKERFSAEFPKEGPSILRIQQVVRGDSAAYFCASSSIRQVQETQYFGPGTRLLVL.

The V call is TRBV18, the J call TRBJ1-5; TRBD1 agrees at 7 bases. V trimming: 4 bases; J trimming: 6 bases; junction bases outside the gene matches: 6. Looked up from germline, CDR1 is KGHSH and CDR2 is LQKENI. The CDR3 runs to 14 residues. The CDR3 loop is CASSRGQDIQPQHF. The CDR3 DNA follows: TGTGCCAGCTCACGCGGACAGGACATTCAGCCCCAGCATTTT.

The gene calls are TRBV28 and TRBJ1-1; 9 positions match TRBD1. V lost 5 bases to trimming and J lost 1 base; unmatched junction nucleotides: 5. CDR1 is MDHEN and CDR2 is SYDVKM in the germline V gene. This CDR3 comprises 15 residues. CDR3 DNA: TGTGCCAGCAGTGATCTACAGGGGGCGAACACTGAAGCTTTCTTT. This sequence encodes CASSDLQGANTEAFF.

The chain recombines TRBV11-3 with TRBJ2-5, with TRBD1 as a possible D gene (5 bases). Per the germline V gene, CDR1 is SGHNT and CDR2 is YENEEA. CDR3 length equals 13 residues. Between the trimmed V and J ends, which lost 6 bases and 2 bases, there was a span of 10 bases. The CDR3 reads CASSQGEQETQYF. As DNA, the CDR3 is TGTGCCAGCAGTCAGGGCGAGCAAGAGACCCAGTACTTC. Variable domain in full (rest from reference TRBV11-3 and TRBJ2-5): EAGVVQSPRYKIIEKKQPVAFWCNPISGHNTLYWYLQNLGQGPELLIRYENEEAVDDSQLPKDRFSAERLKGVDSTLKIQPAELGDSAVYLCASSQGEQETQYFGPGTRLLVL.

This clone occurred once. Written as DNA, the CDR3 is TGTGCCAGCACAGGCGGGGGGGCCTACGAGCAGTACTTC. Translating it yields CASTGGGAYEQYF. The V and J genes are TRBV6-5 and TRBJ2-7; the match to TRBD2 covers 9 bases. V was clipped by 7 bases and J by 2 bases; unmatched bases: 3. Germline CDR1 MNHEY, CDR2 SVGAGI. There are 13 residues in the CDR3.